This section outlines one TCR beta chain sequence together with its context. CDR1 SGHTA and CDR2 FQGNSA come from the germline V gene. The CDR3 runs to 16 residues. The junction had 12 bases not matched to a gene; V was cut back by 5 bases and J by 4 bases. The table came from immunoSEQ multiplex PCR; TCRdb's copy has only in-frame clones and leaves some out. The table lists 60,000 to 75,000 clones, 85% to 95% of them singletons. What was sequenced was PBMCs. This sequence originates from a man aged 35-49 years with rheumatoid arthritis. The rearrangement uses TRBV7-2 and TRBJ2-3; 7 bases fit TRBD2. The CDR3 is CASSDFSGGFADTQYF. The CDR3, as DNA: TGTGCCAGCAGCGATTTTTCGGGGGGATTCGCAGATACGCAGTATTTT. Based on the CDR3 plus reference TRBV7-2 and TRBJ2-3, the full variable domain is GAGVSQSPSNKVTEKGKDVELRCDPISGHTALYWYRQSLGQGLEFLIYFQGNSAPDKSGLPSDRFSAERTGGSVSTLTIQRTQQEDSAVYLCASSDFSGGFADTQYFGPGTRLTVL.